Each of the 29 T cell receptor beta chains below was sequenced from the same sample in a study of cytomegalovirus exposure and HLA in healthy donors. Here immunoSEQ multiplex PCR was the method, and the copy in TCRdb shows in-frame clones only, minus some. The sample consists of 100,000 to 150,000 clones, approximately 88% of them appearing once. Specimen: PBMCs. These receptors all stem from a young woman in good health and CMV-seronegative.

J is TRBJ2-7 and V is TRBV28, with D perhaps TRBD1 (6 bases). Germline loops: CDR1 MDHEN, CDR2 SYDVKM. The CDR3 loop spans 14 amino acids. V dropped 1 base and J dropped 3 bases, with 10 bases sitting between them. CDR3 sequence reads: CASSLFVRGYEQYF. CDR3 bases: TGTGCCAGCAGTTTATTCGTCAGGGGCTACGAGCAGTACTTC. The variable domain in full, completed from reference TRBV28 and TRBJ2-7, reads DVKVTQSSRYLVKRTGEKVFLECVQDMDHENMFWYRQDPGLGLRLIYFSYDVKMKEKGDIPEGYSVSREKKERFSLILESASTNQTSMYLCASSLFVRGYEQYFGPGTRLTVT.

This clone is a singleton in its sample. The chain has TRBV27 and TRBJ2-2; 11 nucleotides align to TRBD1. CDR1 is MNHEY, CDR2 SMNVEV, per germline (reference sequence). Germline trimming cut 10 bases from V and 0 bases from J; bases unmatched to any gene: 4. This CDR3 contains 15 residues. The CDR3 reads CATKGQGANTGELFF. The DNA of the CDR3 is TGTGCCACCAAGGGACAGGGGGCGAACACCGGGGAGCTGTTTTTT.

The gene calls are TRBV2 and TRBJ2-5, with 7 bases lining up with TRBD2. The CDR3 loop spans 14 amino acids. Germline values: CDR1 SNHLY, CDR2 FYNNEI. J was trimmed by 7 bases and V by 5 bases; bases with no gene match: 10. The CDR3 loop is CASSPGTAGVTQYF. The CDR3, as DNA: TGTGCCAGCAGTCCCGGGACGGCGGGGGTGACCCAGTACTTC. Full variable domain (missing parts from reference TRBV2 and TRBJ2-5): EPEVTQTPSHQVTQMGQEVILRCVPISNHLYFYWYRQILGQKVEFLVSFYNNEISEKSEIFDDQFSVERPDGSNFTLKIRSTKLEDSAMYFCASSPGTAGVTQYFGPGTRLLVL.

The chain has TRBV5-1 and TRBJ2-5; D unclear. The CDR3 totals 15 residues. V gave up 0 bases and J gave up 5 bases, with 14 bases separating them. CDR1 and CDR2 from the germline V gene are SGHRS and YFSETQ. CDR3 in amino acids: CASSLGLRLVETQYF. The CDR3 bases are TGCGCCAGCAGCTTGGGTCTGCGGCTCGTGGAGACCCAGTACTTC.

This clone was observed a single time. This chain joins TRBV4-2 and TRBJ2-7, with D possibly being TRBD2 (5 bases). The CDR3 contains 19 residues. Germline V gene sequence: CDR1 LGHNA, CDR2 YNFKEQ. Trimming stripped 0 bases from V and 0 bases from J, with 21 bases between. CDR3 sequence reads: CASSQEDFPQQLVSYEQYF. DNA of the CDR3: TGTGCCAGCAGCCAAGAGGACTTCCCGCAGCAGTTAGTCTCCTACGAGCAGTACTTC.

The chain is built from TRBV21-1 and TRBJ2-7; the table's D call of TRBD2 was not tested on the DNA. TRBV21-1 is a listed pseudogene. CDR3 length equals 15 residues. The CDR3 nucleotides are TGTGCCAGCAGCAAAGAGCGGTTCCCAACCTACGAGCAGTACTTC. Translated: CASSKERFPTYEQYF.

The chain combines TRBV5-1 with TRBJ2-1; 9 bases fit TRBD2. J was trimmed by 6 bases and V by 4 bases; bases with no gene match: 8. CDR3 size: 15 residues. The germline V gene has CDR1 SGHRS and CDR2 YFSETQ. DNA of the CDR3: TGCGCCAGCAGCCTGCTAGCGGGGAACCCCAATGAGCAGTTCTTC. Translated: CASSLLAGNPNEQFF.

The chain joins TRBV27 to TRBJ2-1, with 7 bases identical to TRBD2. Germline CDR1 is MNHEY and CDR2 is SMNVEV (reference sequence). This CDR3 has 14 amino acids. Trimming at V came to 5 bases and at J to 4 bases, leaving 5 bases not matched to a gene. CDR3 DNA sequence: TGTGCCAGCAGTCACCCGGGGGGTTACAATGAGCAGTTCTTC. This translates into CASSHPGGYNEQFF.

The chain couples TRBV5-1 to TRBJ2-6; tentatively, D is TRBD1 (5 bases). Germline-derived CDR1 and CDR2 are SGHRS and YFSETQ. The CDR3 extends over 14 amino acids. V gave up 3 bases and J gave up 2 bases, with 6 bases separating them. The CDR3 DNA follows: TGCGCCAGCAGCTCCAGGGCTGGGGCCAACGTCCTGACTTTC. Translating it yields CASSSRAGANVLTF.

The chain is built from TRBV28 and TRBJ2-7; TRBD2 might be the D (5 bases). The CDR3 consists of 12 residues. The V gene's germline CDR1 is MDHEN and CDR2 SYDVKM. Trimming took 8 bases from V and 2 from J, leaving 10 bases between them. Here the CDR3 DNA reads TGTGCCAGCTCGGGGTTTGCCTACGAGCAGTACTTC. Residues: CASSGFAYEQYF. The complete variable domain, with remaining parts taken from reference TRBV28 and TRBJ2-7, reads DVKVTQSSRYLVKRTGEKVFLECVQDMDHENMFWYRQDPGLGLRLIYFSYDVKMKEKGDIPEGYSVSREKKERFSLILESASTNQTSMYLCASSGFAYEQYFGPGTRLTVT.

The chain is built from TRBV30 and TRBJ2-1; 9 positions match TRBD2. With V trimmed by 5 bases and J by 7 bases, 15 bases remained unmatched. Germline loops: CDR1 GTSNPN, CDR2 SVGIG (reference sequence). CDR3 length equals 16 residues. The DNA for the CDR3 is TGTGCCTGGGGGGTTGGCGGGAGGGCCCGAGTTAATGAGCAGTTCTTC. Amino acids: CAWGVGGRARVNEQFF. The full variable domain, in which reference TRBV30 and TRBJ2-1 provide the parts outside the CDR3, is SQTIHQWPATLVQPVGSPLSLECTVEGTSNPNLYWYRQAAGRGLQLLFYSVGIGQISSEVPQNLSASRPQDRQFILSSKKLLLSDSGFYLCAWGVGGRARVNEQFFGPGTRLTVL.

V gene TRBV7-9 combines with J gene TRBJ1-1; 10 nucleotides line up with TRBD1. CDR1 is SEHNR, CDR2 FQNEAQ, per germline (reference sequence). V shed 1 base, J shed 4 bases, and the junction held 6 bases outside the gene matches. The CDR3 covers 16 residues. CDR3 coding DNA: TGTGCCAGCAGCTTAGGGGACAGGGGTTCGGGCACTGAAGCTTTCTTT. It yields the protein CASSLGDRGSGTEAFF.

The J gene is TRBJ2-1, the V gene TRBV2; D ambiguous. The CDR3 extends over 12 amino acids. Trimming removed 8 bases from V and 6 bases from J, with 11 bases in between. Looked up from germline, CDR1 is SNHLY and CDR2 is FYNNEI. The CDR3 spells CASAIRSNEQFF. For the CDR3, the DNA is TGTGCCAGCGCCATCAGGTCCAATGAGCAGTTCTTC. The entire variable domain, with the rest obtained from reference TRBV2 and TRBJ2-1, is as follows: EPEVTQTPSHQVTQMGQEVILRCVPISNHLYFYWYRQILGQKVEFLVSFYNNEISEKSEIFDDQFSVERPDGSNFTLKIRSTKLEDSAMYFCASAIRSNEQFFGPGTRLTVL.

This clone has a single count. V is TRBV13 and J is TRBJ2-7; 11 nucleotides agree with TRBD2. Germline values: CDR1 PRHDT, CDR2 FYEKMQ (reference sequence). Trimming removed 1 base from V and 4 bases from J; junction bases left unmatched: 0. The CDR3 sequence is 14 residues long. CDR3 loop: CASSLVAGGYEQYF. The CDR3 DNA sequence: TGTGCCAGCAGCTTAGTAGCGGGAGGGTACGAGCAGTACTTC.

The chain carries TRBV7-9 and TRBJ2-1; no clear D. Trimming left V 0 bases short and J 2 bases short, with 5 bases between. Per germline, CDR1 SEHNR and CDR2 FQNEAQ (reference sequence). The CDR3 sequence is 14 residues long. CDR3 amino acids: CASSLAGPYNEQFF. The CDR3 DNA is TGTGCCAGCAGCTTAGCGGGCCCCTACAATGAGCAGTTCTTC.

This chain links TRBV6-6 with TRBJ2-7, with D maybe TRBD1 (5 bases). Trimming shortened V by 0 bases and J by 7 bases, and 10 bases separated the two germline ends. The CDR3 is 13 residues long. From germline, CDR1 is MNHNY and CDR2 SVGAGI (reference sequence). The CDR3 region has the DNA TGTGCCAGCAGTTACTCAGGGGTACCGGAGCAGTACTTC. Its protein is CASSYSGVPEQYF.

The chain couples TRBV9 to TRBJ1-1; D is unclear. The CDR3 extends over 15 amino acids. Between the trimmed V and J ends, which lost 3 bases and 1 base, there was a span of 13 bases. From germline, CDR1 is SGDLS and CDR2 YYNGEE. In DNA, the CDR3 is TGTGCCAGCAGCGAGAACCCCGGGAAGAACACTGAAGCTTTCTTT. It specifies CASSENPGKNTEAFF.

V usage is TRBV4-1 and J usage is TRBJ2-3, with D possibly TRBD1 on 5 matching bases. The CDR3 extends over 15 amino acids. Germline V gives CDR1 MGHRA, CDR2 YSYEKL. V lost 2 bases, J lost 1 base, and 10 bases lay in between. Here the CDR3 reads CASSQSPTGTDTQYF. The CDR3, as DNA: TGCGCCAGCAGCCAATCCCCGACAGGCACAGATACGCAGTATTTT.

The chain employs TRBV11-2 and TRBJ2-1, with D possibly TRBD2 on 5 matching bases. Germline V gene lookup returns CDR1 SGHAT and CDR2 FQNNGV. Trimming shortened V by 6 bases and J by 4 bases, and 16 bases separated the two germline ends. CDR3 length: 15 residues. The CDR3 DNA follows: TGTGCCAGCAGTCCCATTGAGCGGAGTTACAATGAGCAGTTCTTC. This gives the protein CASSPIERSYNEQFF.

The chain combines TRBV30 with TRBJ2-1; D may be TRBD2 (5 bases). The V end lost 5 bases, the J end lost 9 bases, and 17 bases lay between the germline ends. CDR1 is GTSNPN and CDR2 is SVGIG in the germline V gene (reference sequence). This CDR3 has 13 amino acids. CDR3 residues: CAWGGGLTGEQFF. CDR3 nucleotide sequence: TGTGCCTGGGGTGGCGGACTCACGGGTGAGCAGTTCTTC.

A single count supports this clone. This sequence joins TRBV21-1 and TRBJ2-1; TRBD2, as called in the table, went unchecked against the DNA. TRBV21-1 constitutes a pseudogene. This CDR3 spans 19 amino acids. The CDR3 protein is CASSKPDREGLAGFNEQFF. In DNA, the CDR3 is TGTGCCAGCAGCAAACCGGACAGGGAGGGACTAGCGGGATTCAATGAGCAGTTCTTC.

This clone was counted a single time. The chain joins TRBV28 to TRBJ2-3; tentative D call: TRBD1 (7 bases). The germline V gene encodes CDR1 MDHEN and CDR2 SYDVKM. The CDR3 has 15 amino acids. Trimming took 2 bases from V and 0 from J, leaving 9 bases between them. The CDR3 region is CASSLQGGSTDTQYF. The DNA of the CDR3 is TGTGCCAGCAGTTTACAGGGGGGCAGCACAGATACGCAGTATTTT.

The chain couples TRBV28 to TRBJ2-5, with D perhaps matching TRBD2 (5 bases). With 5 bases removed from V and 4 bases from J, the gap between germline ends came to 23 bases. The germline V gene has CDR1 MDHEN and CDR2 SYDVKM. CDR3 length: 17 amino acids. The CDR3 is CASSPPGLAAWGETQYF. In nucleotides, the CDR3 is TGTGCCAGCAGTCCCCCTGGGCTAGCAGCCTGGGGAGAGACCCAGTACTTC.

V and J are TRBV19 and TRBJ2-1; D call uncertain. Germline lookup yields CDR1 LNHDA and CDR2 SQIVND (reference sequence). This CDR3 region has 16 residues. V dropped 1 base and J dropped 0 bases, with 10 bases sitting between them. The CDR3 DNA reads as TGTGCCAGTAGTATAGGACGCGGTAGCTCCTACAATGAGCAGTTCTTC. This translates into CASSIGRGSSYNEQFF. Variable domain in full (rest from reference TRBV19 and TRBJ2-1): DGGITQSPKYLFRKEGQNVTLSCEQNLNHDAMYWYRQDPGQGLRLIYYSQIVNDFQKGDIAEGYSVSREKKESFPLTVTSAQKNPTAFYLCASSIGRGSSYNEQFFGPGTRLTVL.

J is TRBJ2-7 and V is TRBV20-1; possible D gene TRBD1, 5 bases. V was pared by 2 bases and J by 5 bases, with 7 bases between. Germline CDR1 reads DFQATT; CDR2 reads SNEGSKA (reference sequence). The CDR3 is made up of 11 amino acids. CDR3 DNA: TGCAGTGCTAGAAGGGGAAACGAGCAGTACTTC. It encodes CSARRGNEQYF.

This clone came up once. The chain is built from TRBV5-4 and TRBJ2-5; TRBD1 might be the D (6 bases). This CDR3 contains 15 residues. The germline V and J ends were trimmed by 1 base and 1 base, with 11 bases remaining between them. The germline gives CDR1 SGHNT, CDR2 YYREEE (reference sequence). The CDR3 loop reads CASSLRGSGQETQYF. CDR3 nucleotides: TGTGCCAGCAGCTTGAGGGGGAGCGGCCAAGAGACCCAGTACTTC.

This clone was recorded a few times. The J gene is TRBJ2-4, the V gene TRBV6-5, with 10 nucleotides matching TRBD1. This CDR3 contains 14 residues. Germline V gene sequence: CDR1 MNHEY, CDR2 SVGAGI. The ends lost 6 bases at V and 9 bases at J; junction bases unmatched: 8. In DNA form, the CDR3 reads TGTGCCAGCAGCCGCGGGACAGGGGAGGCCATTCAGTACTTC. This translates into CASSRGTGEAIQYF.

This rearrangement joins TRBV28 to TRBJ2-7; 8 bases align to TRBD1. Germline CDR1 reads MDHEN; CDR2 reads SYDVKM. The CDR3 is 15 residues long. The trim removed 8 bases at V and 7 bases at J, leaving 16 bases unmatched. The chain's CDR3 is CASDTHRGFFSEQYF. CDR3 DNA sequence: TGTGCCAGCGATACTCACAGGGGGTTCTTTTCAGAGCAGTACTTC.

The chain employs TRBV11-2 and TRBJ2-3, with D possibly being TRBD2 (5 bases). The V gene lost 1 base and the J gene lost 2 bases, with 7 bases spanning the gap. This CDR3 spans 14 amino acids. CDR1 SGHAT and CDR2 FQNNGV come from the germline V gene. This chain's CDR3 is CASSLAGYTDTQYF. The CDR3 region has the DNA TGTGCCAGCAGCTTAGCGGGATACACAGATACGCAGTATTTT.